This entry is about one TCR beta chain. Antigen: not known. This sample is part of a study of shared clonotypes between healthy human individuals. Study overall: Every donor yielded three CD4 naive, three CD4 memory, two CD8 naive and one CD8 memory plate. General study results and limits: Genetic and exposure-history diversity was limited by the few donors.

CD8 cells classed as naive were CD45RO-negative and positively selected for CCR7, excluding terminally differentiated effector memory CD45RA+ cells. The CDR3 is made up of 14 amino acids. CDR1 and CDR2 from the germline V gene are LNHNV and YYDKDF (reference sequence). Trimming cost V 0 bases and J 4 bases, with 7 bases left between them. Investigators spread the genomic DNA of each subset evenly over several immunoSEQ plates. Using immunoSEQ multiplex PCR, the repertoire was profiled, and TCRdb retains in-frame clones only, with some absent. In the table there are about 700,000 clones, about 92% of which are singletons.

This sequence originates from a man aged 30-40 years in good health. Sequences were obtained from naive CD8+ T cells sorted from blood. The chain carries TRBV15 and TRBJ2-1, with D possibly TRBD2 on 5 matching bases. As DNA, the CDR3 is TGTGCCACCAGCAGAGAGGAGGCATACAATGAGCAGTTCTTC. This translates into CATSREEAYNEQFF. Variable domain in full (rest from reference TRBV15 and TRBJ2-1): DAMVIQNPRYQVTQFGKPVTLSCSQTLNHNVMYWYQQKSSQAPKLLFHYYDKDFNNEADTPDNFQSRRPNTSFCFLDIRSPGLGDTAMYLCATSREEAYNEQFFGPGTRLTVL.